The text below deals with one TCR beta chain. Antigen specificity is unknown. This CDR3 has 13 amino acids. V was pared by 5 bases and J by 2 bases, with 3 bases of the junction left unmatched. The sample comes from a study of T-cell memory formation after mild COVID-19. TCRdb reanalysed the 5' RACE reads using MiXCR and keeps one entry per CDR3 protein. The table shows about 310,000 distinct CDR3 sequences, with about 15% occurring only once. Study observations and caveats: Among CD4+ contracting clones, most were CM and EM, and CD8+ ones EMRA. CD4/CD8 balance characterized clones contracting day 15 to 85, and CD4+ skew characterized later expanders.

The chain is built from TRBV12-3 or TRBV12-4 and TRBJ2-7; 7 nucleotides match TRBD1. The sample consisted of PBMCs or a T cell subset sorted from them (not recorded which). The receptor comes from a man between 18 and 29 years old who had mild COVID-19 (a few samples of this study predate the infection). Cell type and time point are not known. The CDR3 nucleotides are TGTGCCAGCAGTCGACAGGGTCCCTACGAGCAGTACTTC. It yields the protein CASSRQGPYEQYF.